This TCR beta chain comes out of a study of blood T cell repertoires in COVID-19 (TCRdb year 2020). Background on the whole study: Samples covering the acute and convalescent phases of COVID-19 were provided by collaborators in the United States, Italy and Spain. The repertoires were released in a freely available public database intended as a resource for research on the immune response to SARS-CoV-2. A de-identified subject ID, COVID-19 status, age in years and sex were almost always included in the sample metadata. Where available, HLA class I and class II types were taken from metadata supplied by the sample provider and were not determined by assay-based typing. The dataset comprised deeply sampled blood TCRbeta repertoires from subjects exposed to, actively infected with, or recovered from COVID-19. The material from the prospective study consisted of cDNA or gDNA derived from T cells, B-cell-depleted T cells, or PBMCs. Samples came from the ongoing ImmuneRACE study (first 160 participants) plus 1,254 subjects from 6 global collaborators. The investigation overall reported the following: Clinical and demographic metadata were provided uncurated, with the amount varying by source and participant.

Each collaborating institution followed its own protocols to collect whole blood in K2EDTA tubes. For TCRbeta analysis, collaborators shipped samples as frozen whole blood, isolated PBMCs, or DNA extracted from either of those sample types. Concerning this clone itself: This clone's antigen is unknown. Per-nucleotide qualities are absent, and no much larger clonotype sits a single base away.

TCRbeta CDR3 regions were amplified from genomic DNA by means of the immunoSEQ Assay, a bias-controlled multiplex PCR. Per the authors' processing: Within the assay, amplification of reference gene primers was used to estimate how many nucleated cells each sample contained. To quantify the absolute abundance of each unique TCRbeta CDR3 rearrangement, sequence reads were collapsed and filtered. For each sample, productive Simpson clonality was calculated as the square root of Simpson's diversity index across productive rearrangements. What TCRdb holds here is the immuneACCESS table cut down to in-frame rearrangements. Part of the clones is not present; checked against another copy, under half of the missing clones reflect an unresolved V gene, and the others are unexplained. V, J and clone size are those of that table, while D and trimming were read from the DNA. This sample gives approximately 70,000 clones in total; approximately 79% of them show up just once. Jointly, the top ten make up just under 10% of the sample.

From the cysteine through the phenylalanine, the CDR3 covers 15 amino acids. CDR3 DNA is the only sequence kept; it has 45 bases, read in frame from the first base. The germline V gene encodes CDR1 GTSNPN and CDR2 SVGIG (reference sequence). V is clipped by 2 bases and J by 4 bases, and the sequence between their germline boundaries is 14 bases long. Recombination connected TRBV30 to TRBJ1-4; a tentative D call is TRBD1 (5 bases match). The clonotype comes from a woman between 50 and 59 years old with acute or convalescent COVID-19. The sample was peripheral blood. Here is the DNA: TGTGCCTGGAGTAGAACAGGATTTTTTAATGAAAAACTGTTTTTT. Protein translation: CAWSRTGFFNEKLFF.